This T cell receptor beta chain was sequenced during a study of control samples from healthy donors and cancer patients. The CDR3 consists of 15 residues. Germline V gives CDR1 SEHNR, CDR2 FQNEAQ (reference sequence). The V end was cut by 6 bases, the J end by 0 bases, with 14 bases between. Repertoires were generated with immunoSEQ multiplex PCR, while TCRdb's copy carries only in-frame clones and drops some. The table records over 100,000 clones, around nine tenths of them present only once. The J gene is TRBJ1-2, the V gene TRBV7-9; D is undetermined. This receptor was taken from a man aged 45-65 years in good health. Sequenced: blood. In DNA, the CDR3 is TGTGCCAGCAGTCCCTCAGGCATGGCTAACTATGGCTACACCTTC. This encodes CASSPSGMANYGYTF.